This T cell receptor beta chain was captured in a study of CD8+CD57+ T cells in acquired aplastic anemia. Points from the study as a whole: Simpson's diversity of CD8+ cells was not significantly different in patients compared with controls.

Profiles of TCR beta VDJ and CDR3 were generated from a genomic DNA template. TCRdb used MiXCR to reprocess the reads, holding one entry per CDR3 protein. The data show about 270,000 distinct CDR3 sequences, roughly 80% seen once. Germline loops: CDR1 SGHVS, CDR2 FQNEAQ. Trimming at V came to 3 bases and at J to 16 bases, leaving 16 bases not matched to a gene. CDR3 size: 15 residues. For sequencing, patients were chosen who had shown expansion of CD8+CD57+ cells by flow cytometry. With respect to this clonotype: Its antigen is still unknown.

The TCR was taken from a human donor with aplastic anemia. The rearrangement uses TRBV7-8 and TRBJ2-1; 9 bases match TRBD2. The sequencing input was sorted CD4+, CD8+, or CD8+CD57+ T cells (not recorded which) from PBMCs. The CDR3 protein is CASSLTSGVDTQYFF. The CDR3 nucleotides read TGTGCCAGCAGCTTGACTAGCGGTGTCGATACGCAGTATTTCTTC.